The 14 T cell receptor beta chains in this list originate from one sample, sequenced in a study of neurological immune-mediated disorders. TCRdb re-called the 5' RACE reads through MiXCR, storing one row per CDR3 protein. This repertoire shows around 30,000 distinct CDR3 sequences, less than 15% found once; its top ten account for 7.8%. The source material was PBMCs. The receptors were gathered from a man in his 60s in good health.

This clonotype was seen many times. This sequence joins TRBV6-5 and TRBJ2-7, with D maybe TRBD1 (5 bases). CDR3 size: 14 residues. V shed 5 bases and J shed 2 bases, with 13 bases lying between them. The germline CDR1 and CDR2 sequences are MNHEY and SVGAGI. In DNA form, the CDR3 reads TGTGCCAGCAGTGAGCGACAGACAGCCTACGAGCAGTACTTC. Its translation: CASSERQTAYEQYF.

By frequency in the sample, this clonotype is medium-sized. The gene calls are TRBV29-1 and TRBJ1-2; D is perhaps TRBD1 (6 bases). V was shortened by 0 bases and J by 4 bases, with 12 bases between the two germline ends. The germline gives CDR1 SQVTM, CDR2 ANQGSEA. The CDR3 loop spans 14 amino acids. The DNA of the CDR3 is TGCAGCGTTGAAGATGTAAGGGGGTTCTATGGCTACACCTTC. Its protein is CSVEDVRGFYGYTF.

Concerning this clonotype itself: At one end, the junction sequence differs from germline, possibly due to a read error. The rearrangement uses TRBV5-1 and TRBJ1-4; unclear D gene. The CDR3 is 15 residues long. Germline CDR1 is SGHRS and CDR2 is YFSETQ. The CDR3 DNA follows: TGCGCCAGCATCTTGGCCTTGACAATTAATGAAAAACTGTTTTTT. Encoded protein: CASILALTINEKLFF.

This clonotype is medium-sized (0.01 to 0.1%). The gene calls are TRBV7-2 and TRBJ2-7; D is perhaps TRBD1 (6 bases). CDR1 SGHTA and CDR2 FQGNSA come from the germline V gene. V was shortened by 4 bases and J by 5 bases, with 18 bases between the two germline ends. CDR3 length: 15 amino acids. CDR3 sequence (DNA): TGTGCCAGCAGCTCACCGGAGAGAGGACAGCACGAGCAGTACTTC. Its protein is CASSSPERGQHEQYF.

There are many counts of this clonotype. The V gene is TRBV7-2, the J gene TRBJ1-1, with D hard to call. V dropped 2 bases and J dropped 11 bases, with 9 bases sitting between them. Per the germline V gene, CDR1 is SGHTA and CDR2 is FQGNSA. The CDR3 loop spans 11 amino acids. In DNA form, the CDR3 reads TGTGCCAGCAGCTTAATCTTAGGTGCTTTCTTT. It codes for CASSLILGAFF.

This clonotype was observed many times. The chain recombines TRBV11-2 with TRBJ2-7; the D is unclear. Trimming removed 5 bases from V and 0 bases from J, with 14 bases in between. Per germline, CDR1 SGHAT and CDR2 FQNNGV. This CDR3 region has 15 residues. The CDR3 is CASSALRLSSYEQYF. For the CDR3, the DNA is TGTGCCAGCAGCGCCCTGCGGCTAAGCTCCTACGAGCAGTACTTC.

This clonotype was recorded many times. The chain has TRBV5-6 and TRBJ2-7; D perhaps matches TRBD2 (6 bases). Trimming stripped 3 bases from V and 3 bases from J, with 10 bases between. Looked up from germline, CDR1 is SGHDT and CDR2 is YYEEEE. This CDR3 comprises 13 residues. CDR3 loop: CASSSAGHYEQYF. CDR3 nucleotide sequence: TGTGCCAGCAGCTCCGCGGGGCACTACGAGCAGTACTTC.

This clonotype was observed once. The V and J genes are TRBV12-3 or TRBV12-4 and TRBJ2-7; tentative D call: TRBD1 (5 bases). The length of the CDR3 is 15 residues. The ends were cut back, 6 bases at V and 7 bases at J, with 22 bases in the middle. CDR3 nucleotides: TGTGCCAGCAGCCATATTTATACAGGTACGTTGGAGCAGTACTTC. Its translation is CASSHIYTGTLEQYF.

This clonotype was found many times. The rearrangement uses TRBV11-1 and TRBJ1-1; D gene unclear. Germline CDR1 reads SGHAT; CDR2 reads FQDESV (reference sequence). This CDR3 is 15 amino acids long. The V and J ends lost 10 bases and 1 base respectively, with 19 bases between them. The CDR3 nucleotides are TGTGCCACCACTCCAAGCGGGAAACCGAACACTGAAGCTTTCTTT. Its protein is CATTPSGKPNTEAFF.

This clonotype was observed many times. Its ends do not fully match the called genes, so a read error is possible. This rearrangement joins TRBV20-1 to TRBJ2-2; TRBD2 is a possible D gene (7 bases). CDR1 DFQATT and CDR2 SNEGSKA come from the germline V gene (reference sequence). The CDR3 sequence is 14 residues long. The CDR3 protein is CSARGGAGTGELFF. For the CDR3, the DNA is TGCAGTGCCAGAGGGGGGGCCGGGACCGGGGAGCTGTTTTTT.

This clonotype occurred many times. The rearrangement joins TRBV12-3 or TRBV12-4 to TRBJ2-7, with no clear D. Trimming left V 1 base short and J 5 bases short, with 12 bases between. This CDR3 is built from 14 residues. CDR3 bases: TGTGCCAGCAGTTTAGGGTTTCTAGGGAACGAGCAGTACTTC. Its translation: CASSLGFLGNEQYF.

This clonotype was recorded only once. The chain employs TRBV4-3 and TRBJ2-2; D unclear. CDR1 and CDR2 (germline): LGHNA, YSLEER. The CDR3 consists of 13 residues. The germline V and J ends were trimmed by 8 bases and 4 bases, with 11 bases remaining between them. The CDR3 is CASQLWGTGELFF. The DNA for the CDR3 is TGCGCCAGCCAACTGTGGGGCACCGGGGAGCTGTTTTTT.

This clonotype was seen many times. This chain joins TRBV28 and TRBJ2-1, with 7 bases that match TRBD2. The CDR3 consists of 13 residues. The V segment lost 3 bases and the J segment 15 bases; nucleotides outside the gene matches: 11. Germline V CDR1 and CDR2: MDHEN, SYDVKM. The CDR3 DNA reads TGTGCCAGCAGTTTGCCCTCCCGGGGGGTTTGGTTCTTC. Translating gives CASSLPSRGVWFF.

In its sample, this clonotype is medium-sized. The rearrangement uses TRBV10-3 and TRBJ2-2, with TRBD2 identical over 7 bases. This CDR3 region has 15 residues. V lost 3 bases and J lost 5; bases outside the gene matches: 6. CDR1 and CDR2 (germline): ENHRY, SYGVKD. DNA of the CDR3: TGTGCCATCAGTGACGGCGGGAGCGTGACCGGGGAGCTGTTTTTT. This translates into CAISDGGSVTGELFF.